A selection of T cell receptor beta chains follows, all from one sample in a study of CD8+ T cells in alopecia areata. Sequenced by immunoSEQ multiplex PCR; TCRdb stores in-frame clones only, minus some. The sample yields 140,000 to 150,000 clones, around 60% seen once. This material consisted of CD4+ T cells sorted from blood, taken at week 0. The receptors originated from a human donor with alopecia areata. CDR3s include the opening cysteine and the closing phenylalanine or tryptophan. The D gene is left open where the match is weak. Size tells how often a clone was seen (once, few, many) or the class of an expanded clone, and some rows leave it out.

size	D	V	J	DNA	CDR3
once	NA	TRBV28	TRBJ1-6	TGTGCCAGCAGTTATCGACCACCCCTCCACTTT	CASSYRPPLHF
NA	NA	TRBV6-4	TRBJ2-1	TGTGCCAGCAGCGAAAACTCCTACAATGAGCAGTTCTTC	CASSENSYNEQFF
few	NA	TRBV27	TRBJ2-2	TGTGCCAGCAGTTCAGTCGGCGGGGAGCTGTTTTTT	CASSSVGGELFF
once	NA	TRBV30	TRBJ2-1	TGTGCCTGGAGGGAAGTCCCCTGGAATGAGCAGTTCTTC	CAWREVPWNEQFF
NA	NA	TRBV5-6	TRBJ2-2	TGTGCCAGCAGCATATTCACAGGGTCGGGCACCGGGGAGCTGTTTTTT	CASSIFTGSGTGELFF
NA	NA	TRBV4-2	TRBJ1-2	TGTGCCAGCAGCCAAAGCGGCAGGGAAGACTATGGCTACACCTTC	CASSQSGREDYGYTF
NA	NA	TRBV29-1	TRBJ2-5	TGCAGCGTAGTACCTCAGCCGGCAGAGACCCAGTACTTC	CSVVPQPAETQYF
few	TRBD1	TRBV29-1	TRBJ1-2	TGCAGCGTTGAAGAAGGGACAGGGGGCTATGGCTACACCTTC	CSVEEGTGGYGYTF
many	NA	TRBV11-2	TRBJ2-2	TGTGCCGGCAGGGCTGCGAACACCGGGGAGCTGTTTTTT	CAGRAANTGELFF
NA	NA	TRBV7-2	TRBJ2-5	TGTGCCAGCAGCTTAAGGGCCTCAAATCAAGAGACCCAGTACTTC	CASSLRASNQETQYF
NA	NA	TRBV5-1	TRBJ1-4	TGCGCCAGCAGCTTGGTAGCGGGGGTCGATGAAAAACTGTTTTTT	CASSLVAGVDEKLFF
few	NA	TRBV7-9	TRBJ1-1	TGTGCCAGCAGCTCGGGACACCAGAACACTGAAGCTTTCTTT	CASSSGHQNTEAFF
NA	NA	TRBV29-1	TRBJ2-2	TGCAGCGCCCGGGACACCGGGGAGCTGTTTTTT	CSARDTGELFF
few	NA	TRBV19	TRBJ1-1	TGTGCCAGTAGTATGAAAGGGGGCACTGAAGCTTTCTTT	CASSMKGGTEAFF
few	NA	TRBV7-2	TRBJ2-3	TGTGCCAGCAGCTTAGGGCCAACTAGCACAGATACGCAGTATTTT	CASSLGPTSTDTQYF
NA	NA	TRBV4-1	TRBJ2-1	TGCGCCAGCAGCCAGTCAGCTGAGGGGTACAATGAGCAGTTCTTC	CASSQSAEGYNEQFF
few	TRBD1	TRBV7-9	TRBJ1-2	TGTGCCAGCAGGACAGGGGGCAACTATGGCTACACCTTC	CASRTGGNYGYTF